This TCR beta chain was captured by sequencing in a study of T cells in Graves' hyperthyroidism and ophthalmopathy. Authors of the study amplified TCR beta CDR3 regions from RNA transcripts. Using the HTBI primer set, a first-round RT-PCR was run on the TCR CDR3. TCRdb called the multiplex PCR reads again in MiXCR, with one record for every CDR3 protein. Here the sample spans roughly 740,000 distinct CDR3 sequences, 15% to 20% being singletons. This clonotype was seen a few times. The sequencing input was blood. The receptor's source is a man in his late teens or twenties with Graves' hyperthyroidism.

CDR3 sequence: CSGARGAGGEQYF. For the CDR3, the DNA is TGCAGCGGCGCCAGAGGGGCGGGGGGAGAGCAGTACTTC. The V gene is TRBV29-1, the J gene TRBJ2-7, with 8 bases identical to TRBD2. The V segment lost 7 bases and the J segment 7 bases; nucleotides outside the gene matches: 12. Germline loops: CDR1 SQVTM, CDR2 ANQGSEA. The CDR3 length is 13 residues.